The source of this T cell receptor beta chain is a study of Graves' ophthalmopathy and Graves' hyperthyroidism. Germline V gene sequence: CDR1 SGHTA, CDR2 FQGNSA. The CDR3 totals 15 residues. With 5 bases clipped from V and 1 base from J, the junction kept 6 bases outside the gene matches. This clonotype was observed at least ten times. What it binds is not known. RNA transcripts were the source from which TCR beta CDR3 regions were amplified. RT-PCR with HTBI primers came first, then second-round multiplex PCR. TCRdb reprocessed the multiplex PCR reads via MiXCR and lists one record per CDR3 protein. The data contain hundreds of thousands of distinct CDR3 sequences, about 44% of them singletons. Study outcomes and limitations: A roughly 83% specificity and around 86% sensitivity were achieved by a 13-signature model that separated ophthalmopathy from stable hyperthyroidism.

This TCR came from an adult man with Graves' ophthalmopathy. The material sequenced was peripheral blood. The chain links TRBV7-2 to TRBJ2-5, with 8 bases identical to TRBD1. The DNA of the CDR3 is TGTGCCAGCAGCACGCAGACAGGGGTCCAAGAGACCCAGTACTTC. Its protein is CASSTQTGVQETQYF. The full variable domain, its missing parts supplied by reference TRBV7-2 and TRBJ2-5, is GAGVSQSPSNKVTEKGKDVELRCDPISGHTALYWYRQSLGQGLEFLIYFQGNSAPDKSGLPSDRFSAERTGGSVSTLTIQRTQQEDSAVYLCASSTQTGVQETQYFGPGTRLLVL.